This TCR beta chain was captured in a study of vaccination effects on CD4 cells after COVID-19. The data were produced by immunoSEQ multiplex PCR, yet TCRdb's version contains in-frame clones alone and is incomplete. Found here are around 71,000 clones, over 65% of them singletons; the top ten hold approximately 4.3%. Viral peptide pool expansion of antigen-specific CD4+ T cells preceded sequencing in the ViraFEST assay. It was after more than 8 days of culture that CD4+ T cells were isolated. All vaccine recipients tested negative for nucleocapsid antibodies and had never contracted SARS-CoV-2 infection. Half the medium was replaced with IL-2 medium on days 3 and 7. CDR1 is MNHEY and CDR2 is SVGAGI in the germline V gene. The CDR3 length is 15 residues. V lost 9 bases to trimming and J lost 5 bases, with 19 bases between them. Notes on the study in general: Missing from the study were early post-infection timepoints, and its convalescent patients were few.

In regard to this clone: Its target is not known.

The V and J genes are TRBV6-5 and TRBJ2-2; possible D gene TRBD2, 5 bases. This clonotype was sampled from a human donor who received a COVID-19 vaccine. The sequencing used CD4+ T cells from PBMCs cultured with HCoV-OC43 spike peptides, collected before COVID-19 vaccination. Subset: HCoV-OC43 spike overlapping peptide pool stimulation. In DNA, the CDR3 is TGTGCCAGTAAATCGGGGTCCCCCGGGACCGGGGAGCTGTTTTTT. Residues: CASKSGSPGTGELFF.